One sample yielded the 31 T cell receptor beta chains listed below, sequenced in a study of blood T cells in healthy people across ages. Alongside a J-beta primer mix, a sample-barcoded 5' primer served in a second PCR lasting about 7 to 12 cycles. TCRdb used MiXCR to reprocess the 5' RACE reads, holding one entry per CDR3 protein. The sample yields approximately 800,000 distinct CDR3 sequences, 55% to 70% seen once. Sequenced: blood. The source is a man aged 25-45 years in good health.

This clonotype has more than one count but fewer than ten. V and J are TRBV5-5 and TRBJ2-7; the D is unclear. The CDR3 contains 18 residues. The ends were cut back, 1 base at V and 1 base at J, with 21 bases in the middle. CDR1 and CDR2 from the germline V gene are SGHKS and YYEKEE (reference sequence). The CDR3 spells CASSLRIGSRQRSYEQYF. CDR3 DNA: TGTGCCAGCAGCTTGAGGATCGGCTCCCGGCAGAGGTCCTACGAGCAGTACTTC. Together with reference TRBV5-5 and TRBJ2-7, the CDR3 gives the full variable domain: DAGVTQSPTHLIKTRGQQVTLRCSPISGHKSVSWYQQVLGQGPQFIFQYYEKEERGRGNFPDRFSARQFPNYSSELNVNALLLGDSALYLCASSLRIGSRQRSYEQYFGPGTRLTVT.

Points on this clonotype: A much bigger clone sits one base away, suggesting this may be a read error. The CDR3 protein is CSAGDAGCSGANVLTF. CDR3 DNA sequence: TGCAGCGCCGGGGACGCAGGATGCTCTGGGGCCAACGTCCTGACTTTC. The rearrangement uses TRBV29-1 and TRBJ2-6; D tentatively reads TRBD1 or TRBD2 (5 bases each). V lost 7 bases and J lost 0, with 16 bases in between. This CDR3 contains 16 residues. Germline-derived CDR1 and CDR2 are SQVTM and ANQGSEA.

V usage is TRBV28 and J usage is TRBJ1-5; 7 nucleotides agree with TRBD1. J lost 11 bases, V lost 4 bases, and 8 bases had no gene match. The CDR3 loop spans 13 amino acids. Germline CDR1 MDHEN, CDR2 SYDVKM. CDR3 nucleotide sequence: TGTGCCAGCAGTTCAGGGGGTCTTTTGGCCCAGCATTTT. Translating it yields CASSSGGLLAQHF. Variable domain in full (rest from reference TRBV28 and TRBJ1-5): DVKVTQSSRYLVKRTGEKVFLECVQDMDHENMFWYRQDPGLGLRLIYFSYDVKMKEKGDIPEGYSVSREKKERFSLILESASTNQTSMYLCASSSGGLLAQHFGDGTRLSIL.

This clonotype came up many times. The chain couples TRBV6-6 to TRBJ1-2; maybe TRBD1 (6 bases). This CDR3 has 12 residues. V was cut by 5 bases and J by 8 bases, with 12 bases left in between. Germline V CDR1 and CDR2: MNHNY, SVGAGI (reference sequence). CDR3 protein: CASSIDRKGYTF. DNA for the CDR3: TGTGCCAGCAGTATTGACAGGAAAGGCTACACCTTC.

The chain carries TRBV6-2 or TRBV6-3 and TRBJ2-5, with 11 nucleotides matching TRBD2. J gave up 11 bases and V 5 bases, and 10 bases lay outside the gene matches. The length of the CDR3 is 14 residues. From germline, CDR1 is MNHEY and CDR2 SVGEGT. The CDR3 here is CASSIAGGSGEQYF. CDR3 sequence (DNA): TGTGCCAGCAGTATAGCGGGAGGGAGCGGTGAGCAGTACTTC.

The CDR3 DNA sequence: TGTGCCAGCAGTTTGGACCCCACTCGGGACGAGCAGTACTTC. Its translation: CASSLDPTRDEQYF. The chain links TRBV28 to TRBJ2-7; D is undetermined. The CDR3 length is 14 residues. V lost 3 bases and J lost 5, with 14 bases in between. Germline lookup yields CDR1 MDHEN and CDR2 SYDVKM.

CDR3 region: CSASPRGPYNEQFF. The DNA of the CDR3 is TGCAGTGCTTCCCCCAGGGGCCCCTACAATGAGCAGTTCTTC. This chain links TRBV20-1 with TRBJ2-1, with TRBD1 as a possible D gene (6 bases). The CDR3 contains 14 residues. Germline V gene sequence: CDR1 DFQATT, CDR2 SNEGSKA (reference sequence). V was shortened by 5 bases and J by 2 bases, with 13 bases between the two germline ends.

This clonotype was detected only once. V and J are TRBV4-1 and TRBJ2-3; 7 positions agree with TRBD1. The CDR3 is made up of 15 amino acids. Germline-derived CDR1 and CDR2 are MGHRA and YSYEKL. The trim removed 5 bases at V and 4 bases at J, leaving 9 bases unmatched. CDR3 coding DNA: TGCGCCAGCAGCGGTACGACGACAGGGCCAGATACGCAGTATTTT. This translates into CASSGTTTGPDTQYF.

Here the CDR3 reads CSSSGSNTEAFF. CDR3 DNA sequence: TGCAGTTCGTCGGGCTCGAACACTGAAGCTTTCTTT. J is TRBJ1-1 and V is TRBV20-1, with no clear D. With 8 bases removed from V and 1 base from J, the gap between germline ends came to 11 bases. The CDR3 has 12 amino acids. The germline gives CDR1 DFQATT, CDR2 SNEGSKA (reference sequence).

The chain uses TRBV7-9 and TRBJ2-1; 11 nucleotides agree with TRBD2. V dropped 5 bases and J dropped 0; count of bases not matched to a gene: 12. Germline V gene sequence: CDR1 SEHNR, CDR2 FQNEAQ (reference sequence). This CDR3 contains 19 residues. In nucleotides, the CDR3 is TGTGCCAGCAGCCGGCTCTCCGGGACTAGCGGAAGCTCCTACAATGAGCAGTTCTTC. This sequence encodes CASSRLSGTSGSSYNEQFF.

The chain carries TRBV6-1 and TRBJ1-2, with unresolved D. The V end lost 2 bases, the J end lost 7 bases, and 14 bases lay between the germline ends. The CDR3 totals 14 residues. Germline values: CDR1 MNHNS, CDR2 SASEGT. The CDR3 sequence: CASSELDVVAGYTF. The CDR3 DNA sequence: TGTGCCAGCAGTGAACTCGACGTAGTGGCTGGCTACACCTTC.

V usage is TRBV7-3 and J usage is TRBJ2-7; perhaps TRBD1 as D (6 bases). Trimming took 2 bases from V and 5 from J, leaving 19 bases between them. The germline CDR1 and CDR2 sequences are SGHTA and FQGTGA. The CDR3 has 16 amino acids. CDR3 sequence: CASSLRGGQSTHEQYF. The CDR3, as DNA: TGTGCCAGCAGCTTACGGGGCGGACAGTCAACACACGAGCAGTACTTC. Combining the CDR3 with reference TRBV7-3 and TRBJ2-7 gives the whole variable domain GAGVSQTPSNKVTEKGKYVELRCDPISGHTALYWYRQSLGQGPEFLIYFQGTGAADDSGLPNDRFFAVRPEGSVSTLKIQRTERGDSAVYLCASSLRGGQSTHEQYFGPGTRLTVT.

CDR3 in DNA: TGCAGTGCTACCCAATATAGCAATCAGCCCCAGCATTTT. Amino acid sequence: CSATQYSNQPQHF. The J gene is TRBJ1-5, the V gene TRBV20-1; D unclear. The CDR3 loop spans 13 amino acids. V was trimmed by 4 bases and J by 0 bases, leaving 7 bases between them. Germline assignment: CDR1 DFQATT and CDR2 SNEGSKA (reference sequence).

This clonotype was picked up many times. V gene TRBV2 combines with J gene TRBJ2-5; D unresolved. The germline CDR1 and CDR2 sequences are SNHLY and FYNNEI. Trimming took 1 base from V and 5 from J, leaving 14 bases between them. The CDR3 is 15 amino acids. DNA for the CDR3: TGTGCCAGCAGTGAAGGGATTTTGGGCCGGGAGACCCAGTACTTC. It encodes CASSEGILGRETQYF.

This clonotype was seen a few times. The J gene is TRBJ2-1, the V gene TRBV7-2; D is undetermined. Germline CDR1 is SGHTA and CDR2 is FQGNSA. The length of the CDR3 is 14 residues. The germline V and J ends were trimmed by 3 bases and 3 bases, with 9 bases remaining between them. Here the CDR3 DNA reads TGTGCCAGCAGCTTCAGCGACTTCTACAATGAGCAGTTCTTC. This gives the protein CASSFSDFYNEQFF.

This chain connects TRBV7-2 to TRBJ2-1; D unresolved. This CDR3 is 13 amino acids long. V shed 0 bases and J shed 7 bases, with 7 bases lying between them. Germline CDR1 is SGHTA and CDR2 is FQGNSA. The CDR3 spells CASSLAQSNEQFF. In DNA, the CDR3 is TGTGCCAGCAGCTTAGCGCAGTCGAATGAGCAGTTCTTC. Based on the CDR3 plus reference TRBV7-2 and TRBJ2-1, the full variable domain is GAGVSQSPSNKVTEKGKDVELRCDPISGHTALYWYRQSLGQGLEFLIYFQGNSAPDKSGLPSDRFSAERTGGSVSTLTIQRTQQEDSAVYLCASSLAQSNEQFFGPGTRLTVL.

This clonotype has more than one count but fewer than ten. This rearrangement joins TRBV11-2 to TRBJ2-7, with 8 bases matching TRBD1. V was pared by 8 bases and J by 4 bases, with 10 bases of the junction left unmatched. Germline values: CDR1 SGHAT, CDR2 FQNNGV. This CDR3 comprises 14 residues. The CDR3: CASQFGTGSYEQYF. The CDR3 nucleotides are TGTGCCAGCCAGTTCGGGACAGGTTCATACGAGCAGTACTTC.

The chain recombines TRBV12-3 or TRBV12-4 with TRBJ1-2; D call uncertain. V was clipped by 1 base and J by 7 bases, with 10 bases between them. This CDR3 has 13 amino acids. CDR3 coding DNA: TGTGCCAGCAGTTTAGGAAATATAGGTGGCTACACCTTC. Residues: CASSLGNIGGYTF.

V and J are TRBV9 and TRBJ2-6; D call uncertain. The V end was cut by 0 bases, the J end by 4 bases, with 5 bases between. Germline V gene sequence: CDR1 SGDLS, CDR2 YYNGEE. The CDR3 is 14 amino acids. The CDR3 nucleotides read TGTGCCAGCAGCGTAGTTCTCGGGGCCAACGTCCTGACTTTC. Amino acids: CASSVVLGANVLTF.

The V and J genes are TRBV27 and TRBJ2-1; D remains unclear. V was shortened by 6 bases and J by 2 bases, with 11 bases between the two germline ends. This CDR3 spans 14 amino acids. CDR1 MNHEY and CDR2 SMNVEV come from the germline V gene (reference sequence). CDR3 DNA: TGTGCCAGCAGCCTTTATGATCCCTACAATGAGCAGTTCTTC. It encodes CASSLYDPYNEQFF.

This clonotype was counted a few times. V is TRBV15 and J is TRBJ2-6; the D is unclear. Germline-derived CDR1 and CDR2 are LNHNV and YYDKDF (reference sequence). V was clipped by 0 bases and J by 4 bases, with 7 bases between them. The CDR3 extends over 15 amino acids. As DNA, the CDR3 is TGTGCCACCAGCAGAGACCCTGTGGGGGCCAACGTCCTGACTTTC. This codes for CATSRDPVGANVLTF.

This chain uses TRBV20-1 with TRBJ1-2; D gene ambiguous. This CDR3 comprises 12 residues. In germline, CDR1 is DFQATT, CDR2 SNEGSKA (reference sequence). Trimming removed 5 bases at V and 4 bases at J, with 11 bases between. CDR3 residues: CSAGLTGYGYTF. The CDR3 nucleotides read TGCAGTGCTGGCTTGACGGGCTATGGCTACACCTTC.

This clonotype has just a few counts. The chain couples TRBV9 to TRBJ2-7; the D gene is possibly TRBD1 (6 bases). This CDR3 is 15 amino acids long. Germline V gene data show CDR1 as SGDLS and CDR2 as YYNGEE. V gave up 4 bases and J gave up 2 bases, with 16 bases separating them. The CDR3 bases are TGTGCCAGCAGCCCAGGGGCAGACCCAACCTACGAGCAGTACTTC. Protein product: CASSPGADPTYEQYF.

The chain couples TRBV21-1 to TRBJ2-1; the listed D gene, TRBD1, was not tested against the DNA. TRBV21-1 is a known pseudogene. The CDR3 runs to 17 residues. CDR3 residues: CASSKGRGAGRDNEQFF. The DNA for the CDR3 is TGTGCCAGCAGCAAAGGGAGGGGGGCAGGGCGCGACAATGAGCAGTTCTTC.

This sequence joins TRBV28 and TRBJ1-2; D possibly corresponds to TRBD1 (6 bases). The germline gives CDR1 MDHEN, CDR2 SYDVKM. The CDR3 covers 13 residues. Trimming shortened V by 6 bases and J by 8 bases, and 16 bases separated the two germline ends. The CDR3 DNA reads TGTGCCAGCAGCGGGGGGCCTGTGGAGGGCTACACCTTC. It encodes CASSGGPVEGYTF.

The V gene is TRBV2, the J gene TRBJ2-7, with 10 bases that match TRBD2. The CDR3 totals 15 residues. V lost 6 bases and J lost 1; bases outside the gene matches: 6. Germline V lookup: CDR1 SNHLY, CDR2 FYNNEI. The CDR3 spells CASRQEAGGSYEQYF. The CDR3, as DNA: TGTGCCAGCAGACAAGAAGCGGGAGGGTCCTACGAGCAGTACTTC. Supplemented by reference TRBV2 and TRBJ2-7, the full variable domain reads EPEVTQTPSHQVTQMGQEVILRCVPISNHLYFYWYRQILGQKVEFLVSFYNNEISEKSEIFDDQFSVERPDGSNFTLKIRSTKLEDSAMYFCASRQEAGGSYEQYFGPGTRLTVT.

This clonotype has only a few counts. The chain uses TRBV4-2 and TRBJ2-7; TRBD1 agrees at 7 bases. V was clipped by 1 base and J by 4 bases; unmatched bases: 7. CDR1 is LGHNA and CDR2 is YNFKEQ in the germline V gene. There are 15 residues in the CDR3. The CDR3: CASSQVVGGEYEQYF. CDR3 nucleotide sequence: TGTGCCAGCAGCCAAGTCGTAGGGGGCGAATACGAGCAGTACTTC.

This clonotype appeared a few times. The chain links TRBV4-2 to TRBJ1-2, with D perhaps matching TRBD1 (5 bases). Trimming removed 1 base at V and 0 bases at J, with 12 bases between. Germline V gene data show CDR1 as LGHNA and CDR2 as YNFKEQ. The CDR3 sequence is 16 residues long. The CDR3 sequence is CASSQGGDGSNYGYTF. The CDR3 nucleotides are TGTGCCAGCAGCCAAGGGGGGGACGGATCTAACTATGGCTACACCTTC.

This clonotype was observed a single time. The V call is TRBV20-1, the J call TRBJ1-2; the D is unclear. V was trimmed by 1 base and J by 8 bases, leaving 14 bases between them. The CDR3 is 13 amino acids. In germline, CDR1 is DFQATT, CDR2 SNEGSKA (reference sequence). CDR3 region: CSARVSLGEGYTF. The CDR3 DNA follows: TGCAGTGCTAGAGTTTCTTTAGGAGAGGGCTACACCTTC.

The chain recombines TRBV5-1 with TRBJ2-1; 10 bases agree with TRBD2. The junction had 10 bases not matched to a gene; V was cut back by 0 bases and J by 10 bases. CDR1 SGHRS and CDR2 YFSETQ come from the germline V gene. CDR3 length: 16 amino acids. The CDR3: CASSLDLAGVGGEQFF. The CDR3 bases are TGCGCCAGCAGCTTGGACCTAGCGGGGGTAGGTGGGGAGCAGTTCTTC.

This clonotype has just one count. CDR3 protein: CAISDGGAPEGQETQYF. In DNA, the CDR3 is TGTGCCATCAGTGACGGTGGGGCACCGGAGGGTCAAGAGACCCAGTACTTC. V is TRBV10-3 and J is TRBJ2-5; possibly TRBD2 for D (6 bases). This CDR3 comprises 17 residues. From germline, CDR1 is ENHRY and CDR2 SYGVKD. The V end lost 3 bases, the J end lost 2 bases, and 19 bases lay between the germline ends.